This T cell receptor beta chain was captured in a study of response to subunit inactivated influenza vaccine (dated by TCRdb to 2017 to 2018). Describing the broader study: Deep quantitative T cell receptor repertoire profiling was used in the study to track responses to a trivalent subunit inactivated influenza vaccine.

In regard to this clonotype: Its specific antigen is unknown. Base qualities are not recorded, but no much larger clone differs from it by a single base.

The meaning of the sample's time point label: approximately 40 days after influenza vaccine administration. Broad study findings and their caveats: It was suggested by the authors that each seasonal influenza vaccination may recruit only a limited number of new T cells.

The library was obtained by RT-PCR. Sequencing used an Illumina HiSeq 2500. TCRdb's own reprocessing of the public reads used fastp at Q25 and MiXCR and kept productive beta chains. Entries are consolidated by CDR3 protein sequence, retaining the most common genes and DNA. This sample holds about 480,000 distinct CDR3 sequences; approximately 11% were observed only once. The ten largest account for about an eighth of the sample. The CDR3 starts with the cysteine, ends with the phenylalanine, and has 14 residues. The CDR3 DNA has 42 bases and is translated from base 1. Taken from the germline V gene (reference sequence), the CDR1 and CDR2 loops are DFQATT and SNEGSKA. The junction carries 12 bases between V and J, which are trimmed by 1 base and 5 bases respectively.

The V and J genes are TRBV20-1 and TRBJ1-5; TRBD1 might be the D gene, on 5 matching bases. Source: PBMCs from blood, taken 45 days after vaccination. This receptor was identified in a man in his fifties who received an inactivated influenza vaccine. Donor details come from another sample of the same person, matched by shared clones. The CDR3 protein sequence reads: CSARAQGGYQPQHF. Here is the DNA: TGCAGTGCTAGAGCGCAGGGAGGCTATCAGCCCCAGCATTTT.